This T cell receptor beta chain was captured in a study of T cell repertoires in cytomegalovirus infection. MiXCR, run by TCRdb on the reads, gives a single entry per CDR3 protein. The sample contains around 550,000 distinct CDR3 sequences, 26% of which appear only once. The V and J ends lost 9 bases and 6 bases, in that order; junction bases with no gene match: 5. Per the germline V gene, CDR1 is MDHEN and CDR2 is SYDVKM. This CDR3 contains 14 residues. The material sequenced was PBMCs. The chain is built from TRBV28 and TRBJ2-2, with TRBD1 matching over 12 bases. The TCR comes from a human donor in good health (CMV status not recorded). Some clones in this sample may be carry-over from other donors' samples. CDR3 region: CASTGTGGSGELFF. CDR3 in DNA: TGTGCCAGTACCGGGACAGGGGGCTCCGGGGAGCTGTTTTTT. Together with reference TRBV28 and TRBJ2-2, the CDR3 gives the full variable domain: DVKVTQSSRYLVKRTGEKVFLECVQDMDHENMFWYRQDPGLGLRLIYFSYDVKMKEKGDIPEGYSVSREKKERFSLILESASTNQTSMYLCASTGTGGSGELFFGEGSRLTVL.